Listed here is a single T cell receptor (beta chain). The antigen is not known. The record originates from a study of siplizumab effects on memory and regulatory T cells. About 100,000 TCR templates underwent assay in each sample. The table came from immunoSEQ multiplex PCR; TCRdb's copy has only in-frame clones and leaves some out. The table has over 35,000 clones, 89% seen once. The ends were cut back, 0 bases at V and 3 bases at J, with 10 bases in the middle. Germline CDR1 reads SGHDT; CDR2 reads YYEEEE. The CDR3 totals 14 residues. Points from the study as a whole: The Treg-derived share of mappable alloreactive CD4+ clones averaged about 68% with siplizumab and under 30% in controls. Naive T cells were seen as more diverse than memory cells and as major alloresponse contributors.

This clonotype was sampled from a human donor in good health. Sequencing was carried out using naive CD4+ T cells sorted from blood. The chain recombines TRBV5-6 with TRBJ2-7, with D perhaps matching TRBD1 or TRBD2 (5 bases each). CDR3 coding DNA: TGTGCCAGCAGCTTGGGGGGACCCATCTACGAGCAGTACTTC. Its translation: CASSLGGPIYEQYF.